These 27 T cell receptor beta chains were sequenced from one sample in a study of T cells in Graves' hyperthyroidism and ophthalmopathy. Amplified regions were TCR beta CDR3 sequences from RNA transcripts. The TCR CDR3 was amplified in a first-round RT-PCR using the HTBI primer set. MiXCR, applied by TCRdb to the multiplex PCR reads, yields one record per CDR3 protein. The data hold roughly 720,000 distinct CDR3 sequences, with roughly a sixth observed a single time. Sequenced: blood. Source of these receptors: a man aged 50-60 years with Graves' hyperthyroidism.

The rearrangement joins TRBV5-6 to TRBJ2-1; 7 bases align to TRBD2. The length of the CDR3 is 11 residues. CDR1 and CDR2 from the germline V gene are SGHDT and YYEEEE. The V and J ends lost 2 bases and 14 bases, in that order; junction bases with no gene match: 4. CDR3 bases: TGTGCCAGCAGCTTAAGGGAGGGCGAGTTCTTC. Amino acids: CASSLREGEFF.

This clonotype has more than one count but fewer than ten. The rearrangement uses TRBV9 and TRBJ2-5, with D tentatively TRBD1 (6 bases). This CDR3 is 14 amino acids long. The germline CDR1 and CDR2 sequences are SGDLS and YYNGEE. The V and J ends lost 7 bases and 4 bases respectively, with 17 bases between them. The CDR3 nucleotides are TGTGCCAGCGGACGGGAACAGGGTGGAGAGACCCAGTACTTC. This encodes CASGREQGGETQYF. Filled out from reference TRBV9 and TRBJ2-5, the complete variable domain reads DSGVTQTPKHLITATGQRVTLRCSPRSGDLSVYWYQQSLDQGLQFLIQYYNGEERAKGNILERFSAQQFPDLHSELNLSSLELGDSALYFCASGREQGGETQYFGPGTRLLVL.

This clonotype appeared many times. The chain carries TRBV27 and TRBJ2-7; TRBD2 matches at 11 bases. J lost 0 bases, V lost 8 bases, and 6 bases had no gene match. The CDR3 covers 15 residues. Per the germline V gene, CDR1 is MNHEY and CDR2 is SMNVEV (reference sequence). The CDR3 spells CASRSTSGSSYEQYF. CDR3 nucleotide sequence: TGTGCCAGCCGTTCAACTAGCGGGAGCTCCTACGAGCAGTACTTC.

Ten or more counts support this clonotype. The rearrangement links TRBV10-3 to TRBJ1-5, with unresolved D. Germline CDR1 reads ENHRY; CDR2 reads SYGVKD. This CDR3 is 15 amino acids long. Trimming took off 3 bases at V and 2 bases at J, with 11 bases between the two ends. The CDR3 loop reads CAISDKGMGNQPQHF. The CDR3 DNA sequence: TGTGCCATCAGTGACAAGGGAATGGGCAATCAGCCCCAGCATTTT.

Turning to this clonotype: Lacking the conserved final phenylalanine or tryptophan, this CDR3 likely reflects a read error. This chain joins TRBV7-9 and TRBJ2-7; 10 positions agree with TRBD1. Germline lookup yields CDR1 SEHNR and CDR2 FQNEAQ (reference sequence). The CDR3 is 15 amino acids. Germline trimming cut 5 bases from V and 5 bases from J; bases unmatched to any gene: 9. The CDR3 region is CASSNPGTGEDEQYL. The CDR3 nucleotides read TGTGCCAGCAGCAACCCAGGGACAGGGGAGGACGAGCAGTACCTC.

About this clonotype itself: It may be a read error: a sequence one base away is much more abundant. The CDR3 nucleotides read TGTGCCAGCAGCCCCGTGAGTTCAGTGGAGACCCAGTACTTC. It is translated as CASSPVSSVETQYF. The gene calls are TRBV12-3 or TRBV12-4 and TRBJ2-5; D is undetermined. This CDR3 contains 14 residues. Trimming pared 6 bases from V and 5 bases from J, leaving 16 bases between.

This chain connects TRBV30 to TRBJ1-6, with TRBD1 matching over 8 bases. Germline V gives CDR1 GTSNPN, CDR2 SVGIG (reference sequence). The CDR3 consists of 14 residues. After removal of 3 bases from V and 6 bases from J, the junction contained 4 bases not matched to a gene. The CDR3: CAWSRGRGNSPLHF. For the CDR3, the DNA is TGTGCCTGGAGCAGGGGGCGCGGTAATTCACCCCTCCACTTT. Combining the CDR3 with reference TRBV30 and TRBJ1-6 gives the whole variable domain SQTIHQWPATLVQPVGSPLSLECTVEGTSNPNLYWYRQAAGRGLQLLFYSVGIGQISSEVPQNLSASRPQDRQFILSSKKLLLSDSGFYLCAWSRGRGNSPLHFGNGTRLTVT.

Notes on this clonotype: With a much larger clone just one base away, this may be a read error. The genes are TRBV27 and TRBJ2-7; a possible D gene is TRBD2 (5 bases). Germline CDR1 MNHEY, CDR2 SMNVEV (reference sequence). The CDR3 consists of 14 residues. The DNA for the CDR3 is TGTGCCAGCAGTTTGCGAGCTAGCTTCTACAAGCAGTACTTC. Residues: CASSLRASFYKQYF.

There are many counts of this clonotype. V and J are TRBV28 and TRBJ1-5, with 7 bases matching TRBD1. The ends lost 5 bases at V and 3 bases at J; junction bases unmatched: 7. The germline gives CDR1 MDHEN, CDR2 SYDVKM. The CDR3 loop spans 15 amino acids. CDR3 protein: CASSRYRGTNQPQHF. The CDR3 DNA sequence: TGTGCCAGCAGTCGATACAGGGGAACCAATCAGCCCCAGCATTTT.

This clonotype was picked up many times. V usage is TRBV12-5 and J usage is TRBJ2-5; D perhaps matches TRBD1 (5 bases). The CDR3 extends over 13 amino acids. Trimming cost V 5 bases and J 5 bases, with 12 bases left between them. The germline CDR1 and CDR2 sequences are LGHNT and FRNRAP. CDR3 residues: CASGPGPGETQYF. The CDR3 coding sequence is TGTGCTAGTGGTCCGGGCCCAGGGGAGACCCAGTACTTC. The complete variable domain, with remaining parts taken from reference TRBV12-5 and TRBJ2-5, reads DARVTQTPRHKVTEMGQEVTMRCQPILGHNTVFWYRQTMMQGLELLAYFRNRAPLDDSGMPKDRFSAEMPDATLATLKIQPSEPRDSAVYFCASGPGPGETQYFGPGTRLLVL.

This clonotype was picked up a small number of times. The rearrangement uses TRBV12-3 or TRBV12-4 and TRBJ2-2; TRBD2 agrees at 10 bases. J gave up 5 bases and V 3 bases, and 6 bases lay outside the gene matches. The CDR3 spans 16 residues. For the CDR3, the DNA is TGTGCCAGCAGTTTCGATCTAGCGGGAGATACCGGGGAGCTGTTTTTT. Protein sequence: CASSFDLAGDTGELFF.

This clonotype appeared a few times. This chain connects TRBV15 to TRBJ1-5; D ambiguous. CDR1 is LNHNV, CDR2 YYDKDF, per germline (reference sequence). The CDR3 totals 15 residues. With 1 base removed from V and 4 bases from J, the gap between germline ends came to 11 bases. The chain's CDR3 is CATSRVGGGNQPQHF. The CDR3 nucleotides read TGTGCCACCAGCAGAGTTGGCGGTGGAAATCAGCCCCAGCATTTT.

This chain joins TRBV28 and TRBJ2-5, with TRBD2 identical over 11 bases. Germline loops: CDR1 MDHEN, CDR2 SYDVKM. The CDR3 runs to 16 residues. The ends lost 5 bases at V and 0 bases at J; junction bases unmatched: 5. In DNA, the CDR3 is TGTGCCAGCAGTCGGCCGACTAGCGGGGACCAAGAGACCCAGTACTTC. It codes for CASSRPTSGDQETQYF.

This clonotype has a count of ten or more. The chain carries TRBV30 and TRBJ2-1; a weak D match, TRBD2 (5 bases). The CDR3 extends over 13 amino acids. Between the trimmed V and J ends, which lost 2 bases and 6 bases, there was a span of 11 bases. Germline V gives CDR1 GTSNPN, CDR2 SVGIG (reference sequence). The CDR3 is CAWSNGLTNEQFF. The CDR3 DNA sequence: TGTGCCTGGAGTAATGGACTTACCAATGAGCAGTTCTTC.

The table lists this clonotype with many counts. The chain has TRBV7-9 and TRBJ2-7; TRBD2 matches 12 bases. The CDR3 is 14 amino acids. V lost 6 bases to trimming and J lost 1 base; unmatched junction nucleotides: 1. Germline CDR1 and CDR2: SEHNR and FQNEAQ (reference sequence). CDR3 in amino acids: CASRTSGRSYEQYF. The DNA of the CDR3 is TGTGCCAGCAGAACTAGCGGGAGGTCCTACGAGCAGTACTTC. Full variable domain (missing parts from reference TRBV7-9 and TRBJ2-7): DTGVSQNPRHKITKRGQNVTFRCDPISEHNRLYWYRQTLGQGPEFLTYFQNEAQLEKSRLLSDRFSAERPKGSFSTLEIQRTEQGDSAMYLCASRTSGRSYEQYFGPGTRLTVT.

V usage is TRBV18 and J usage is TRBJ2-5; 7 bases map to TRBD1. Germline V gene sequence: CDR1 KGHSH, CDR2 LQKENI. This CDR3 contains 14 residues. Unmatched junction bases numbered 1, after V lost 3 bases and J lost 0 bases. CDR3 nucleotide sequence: TGTGCCAGCTCACCTGGACAGGACCAAGAGACCCAGTACTTC. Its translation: CASSPGQDQETQYF.

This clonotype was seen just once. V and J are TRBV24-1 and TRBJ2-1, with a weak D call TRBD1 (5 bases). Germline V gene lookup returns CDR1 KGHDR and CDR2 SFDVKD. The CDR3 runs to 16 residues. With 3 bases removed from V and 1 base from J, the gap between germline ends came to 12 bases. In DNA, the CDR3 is TGTGCCACCAGTGATGGGGCATTGGGGTCCTACAATGAGCAGTTCTTC. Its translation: CATSDGALGSYNEQFF.

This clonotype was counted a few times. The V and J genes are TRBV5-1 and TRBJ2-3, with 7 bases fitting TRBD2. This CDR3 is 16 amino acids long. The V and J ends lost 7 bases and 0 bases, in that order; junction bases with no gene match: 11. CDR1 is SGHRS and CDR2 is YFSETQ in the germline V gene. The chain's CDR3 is CASSRRSSGSTDTQYF. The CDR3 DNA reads TGCGCCAGCTCCAGGAGAAGTAGCGGGAGCACAGATACGCAGTATTTT.

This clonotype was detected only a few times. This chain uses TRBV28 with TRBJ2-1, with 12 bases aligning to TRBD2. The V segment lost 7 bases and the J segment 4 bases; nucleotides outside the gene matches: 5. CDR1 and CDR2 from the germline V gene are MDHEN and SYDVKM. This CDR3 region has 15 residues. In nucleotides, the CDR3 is TGTGCCAGCAACGGACTAGCGGGAATTTACAATGAGCAGTTCTTC. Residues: CASNGLAGIYNEQFF. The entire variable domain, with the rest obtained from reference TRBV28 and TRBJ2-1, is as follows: DVKVTQSSRYLVKRTGEKVFLECVQDMDHENMFWYRQDPGLGLRLIYFSYDVKMKEKGDIPEGYSVSREKKERFSLILESASTNQTSMYLCASNGLAGIYNEQFFGPGTRLTVL.

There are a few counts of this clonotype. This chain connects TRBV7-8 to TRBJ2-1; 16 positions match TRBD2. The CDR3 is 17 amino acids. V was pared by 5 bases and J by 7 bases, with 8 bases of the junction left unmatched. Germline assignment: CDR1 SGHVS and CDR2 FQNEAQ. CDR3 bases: TGTGCCAGCAGCCCTGGGACTAGCGGGAGGGCGGGGAATGAGCAGTTCTTC. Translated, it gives CASSPGTSGRAGNEQFF.

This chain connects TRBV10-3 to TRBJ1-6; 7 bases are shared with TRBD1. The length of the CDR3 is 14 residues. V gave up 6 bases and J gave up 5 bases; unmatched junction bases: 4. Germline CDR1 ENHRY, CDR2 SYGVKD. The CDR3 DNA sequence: TGTGCCATCAGCCTCGGACAGGATAATTCACCCCTCCACTTT. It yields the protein CAISLGQDNSPLHF.

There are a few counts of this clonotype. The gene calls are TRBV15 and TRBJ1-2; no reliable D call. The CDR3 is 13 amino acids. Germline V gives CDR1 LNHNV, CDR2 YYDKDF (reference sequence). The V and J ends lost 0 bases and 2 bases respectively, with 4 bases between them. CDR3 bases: TGTGCCACCAGCAGAGAAGTGAACTATGGCTACACCTTC. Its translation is CATSREVNYGYTF.

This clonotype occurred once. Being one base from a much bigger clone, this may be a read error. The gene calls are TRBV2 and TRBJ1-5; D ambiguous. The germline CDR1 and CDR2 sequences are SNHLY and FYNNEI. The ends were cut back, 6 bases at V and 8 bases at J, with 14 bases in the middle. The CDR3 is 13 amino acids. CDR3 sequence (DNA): TGTGCCAGCAGGCTCGGCGCTGGGAAGCCCCAGCATTTT. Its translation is CASRLGAGKPQHF. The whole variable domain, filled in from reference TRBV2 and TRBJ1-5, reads EPEVTQTPSHQVTQMGQEVILRCVPISNHLYFYWYRQILGQKVEFLVSFYNNEISEKSEIFDDQFSVERPDGSNFTLKIRSTKLEDSAMYFCASRLGAGKPQHFGDGTRLSIL.

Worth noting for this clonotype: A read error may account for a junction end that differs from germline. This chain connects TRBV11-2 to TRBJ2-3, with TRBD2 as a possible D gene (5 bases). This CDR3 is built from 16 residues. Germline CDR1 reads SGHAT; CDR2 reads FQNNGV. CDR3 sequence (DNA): TGCGCCAGCAGCCAATCCACTAGAGGTAGCACAGATACGCAGTATTTT. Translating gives CASSQSTRGSTDTQYF. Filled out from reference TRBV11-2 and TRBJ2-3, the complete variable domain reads EAGVAQSPRYKIIEKRQSVAFWCNPISGHATLYWYQQILGQGPKLLIQFQNNGVVDDSQLPKDRFSAERLKGVDSTLKIQPAKLEDSAVYLCASSQSTRGSTDTQYFGPGTRLTVL.

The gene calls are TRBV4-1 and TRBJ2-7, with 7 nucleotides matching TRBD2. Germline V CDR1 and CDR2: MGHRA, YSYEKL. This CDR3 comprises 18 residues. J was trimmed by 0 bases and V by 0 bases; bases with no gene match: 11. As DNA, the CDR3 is TGCGCCAGCAGCCAAGATCAAACCCGGCTAGCGGTCTCCTACGAGCAGTACTTC. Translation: CASSQDQTRLAVSYEQYF.

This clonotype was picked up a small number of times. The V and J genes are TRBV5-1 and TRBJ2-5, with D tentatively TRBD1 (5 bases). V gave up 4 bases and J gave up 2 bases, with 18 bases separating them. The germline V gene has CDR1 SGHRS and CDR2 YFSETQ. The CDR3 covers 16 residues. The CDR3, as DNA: TGCGCCAGCAGCCCACCTATATCGACAGTTCAAGAGACCCAGTACTTC. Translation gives CASSPPISTVQETQYF.

The CDR3: CSARDPETDNSYEQYF. CDR3 bases: TGCAGTGCTAGAGATCCAGAGACGGACAACTCCTACGAGCAGTACTTC. This chain links TRBV20-1 with TRBJ2-7; maybe TRBD1 (5 bases). The CDR3 runs to 16 residues. Germline assignment: CDR1 DFQATT and CDR2 SNEGSKA (reference sequence). Trimming took off 0 bases at V and 0 bases at J, with 15 bases between the two ends.